This T cell receptor beta chain was identified in a study of shared clonotypes between healthy human individuals. Whole-study results and caveats: With few donors, the genetic and exposure-history diversity represented was limited.

TCRdb's copy holds only in-frame clones and misses some; the assay was immunoSEQ multiplex PCR. This sample has nearly 500,000 clones; 70% to 80% occur once, and the top ten carry roughly 13%. With 0 bases removed from V and 1 base from J, the gap between germline ends came to 7 bases. This CDR3 is 16 amino acids long. Germline assignment: CDR1 MGHRA and CDR2 YSYEKL. A note on this clone: Its antigen is not known.

This chain uses TRBV4-1 with TRBJ2-6, with a weak D call TRBD1 (5 bases). Material: PBMCs. This TCR was recovered from a woman aged 40 to 49 in good health. Some clones in this sample may be carry-over from other donors' samples. The CDR3 DNA reads TGCGCCAGCAGCCAAGAAAGACAGTCTGGGGCCAACGTCCTGACTTTC. Protein product: CASSQERQSGANVLTF.